This TCR beta chain was recorded in a study of beta chain features in type 1 diabetes. Points from the study as a whole: Across all four CD4+ subsets, people with type 1 diabetes showed modestly shorter TCRB CDR3s.

Sequencing targeted expressed TCRB transcripts, as all isolated RNA had been reverse transcribed. Produced via immunoSEQ multiplex PCR; TCRdb's table is partial and in-frame only. Of roughly 280,000 clones listed, around 25% are singletons. For this clone: Its antigen is still unknown.

Sequencing was done on a sample of naive CD4+ T cells from blood. The origin of this receptor is a woman between 25 and 40 years old with type 1 diabetes.

As DNA, the CDR3 is TGCGCCAGCAGCTTGCGCGGGGGGACCTACAATGAGCAGTTCTTC. Residues: CASSLRGGTYNEQFF. The gene calls are TRBV5-1 and TRBJ2-1; 8 nucleotides match TRBD2. CDR1 is SGHRS, CDR2 YFSETQ, per germline. CDR3 size: 15 residues. With 1 base clipped from V and 2 bases from J, the junction kept 2 bases outside the gene matches.